This T cell receptor beta chain originates from a study of cytomegalovirus exposure and HLA in healthy donors. Whole-study findings and limits: In the 120 or so validation repertoires, 85% to 95% of cluster scores exceeded 0, per a later analysis. About 150 TCR beta chains were listed as cytomegalovirus-associated. A classifier reportedly called cytomegalovirus status with high sensitivity and specificity.

CDR1 MGHRA and CDR2 YSYEKL come from the germline V gene. The CDR3 length is 16 residues. V was clipped by 4 bases and J by 2 bases; unmatched bases: 4. To note about this clone: The antigen is not known.

Sequencing was performed with immunoSEQ multiplex PCR; in TCRdb, only in-frame clones are kept and a portion is missing. The sample consists of 150,000 to 180,000 clones, about 86% of them appearing once. Sequencing used PBMCs. This receptor was obtained from a man between 18 and 29 years old in good health and CMV-seropositive. This chain uses TRBV4-1 with TRBJ2-3; TRBD2 agrees at 12 bases. CDR3 in amino acids: CASSPTSGGLTDTQYF. CDR3 sequence (DNA): TGCGCCAGCAGCCCGACTAGCGGGGGTCTCACAGATACGCAGTATTTT.